A single sample gave rise to the 10 T cell receptor beta chains below, sequenced in a study of T cells in Graves' hyperthyroidism and ophthalmopathy. RNA transcripts gave rise to amplified TCR beta CDR3 regions. When the TCR CDR3 underwent first-round RT-PCR, the HTBI primer set was used. Each CDR3 protein is one row after TCRdb ran MiXCR on the multiplex PCR reads. This table has around 600,000 distinct CDR3 sequences, approximately 14% appearing once. Specimen: blood. The origin of the receptors is a woman aged 25 to 39 with Graves' hyperthyroidism.

V gene TRBV6-1 combines with J gene TRBJ1-1; 8 bases agree with TRBD1. V gave up 4 bases and J gave up 6 bases; unmatched junction bases: 7. CDR3 size: 14 residues. Germline V CDR1 and CDR2: MNHNS, SASEGT. The CDR3 coding sequence is TGTGCCAGCAGTGCTAAGACAGGGGTCGCTGAAGCTTTCTTT. It yields the protein CASSAKTGVAEAFF.

A note on this clonotype: This could be a read error, since a much larger clone is one nucleotide away. This chain connects TRBV5-1 to TRBJ2-7; the D is unclear. This CDR3 has 14 residues. Germline CDR1 SGHRS, CDR2 YFSETQ. The CDR3 DNA follows: TGCGCCAGCAGCTTGGCGGCCGAATCCTGCGAGCAGTACTTC. Its translation is CASSLAAESCEQYF.

This clonotype was observed a handful of times. The chain couples TRBV19 to TRBJ1-2; 7 nucleotides agree with TRBD1. Germline-derived CDR1 and CDR2 are LNHDA and SQIVND (reference sequence). This CDR3 region has 16 residues. V shed 6 bases, J shed 4 bases, and the junction held 14 bases outside the gene matches. For the CDR3, the DNA is TGTGCCAGTAGCGCCGGGACAGTCATAAACTCCTATGGCTACACCTTC. Translated: CASSAGTVINSYGYTF.

Notes on this clonotype: This may come from a read error, since a much larger clone is one base off. The chain uses TRBV12-3 or TRBV12-4 and TRBJ2-1; 11 bases fit TRBD2. CDR3 length: 16 residues. The CDR3 here is CASRRTSGSSYNEQLF. CDR3 DNA: TGTGCCAGCAGGAGGACTAGCGGGTCTTCCTACAATGAGCAGCTCTTC.

This clonotype was seen ten or more times. The chain uses TRBV28 and TRBJ2-7, with D possibly matching TRBD1 (5 bases). V was trimmed by 4 bases and J by 2 bases, leaving 15 bases between them. Germline lookup yields CDR1 MDHEN and CDR2 SYDVKM. The CDR3 sequence is 15 residues long. CDR3 loop: CASSSIQDLPYEQYF. The DNA of the CDR3 is TGTGCCAGCAGTTCCATACAGGATCTCCCCTACGAGCAGTACTTC.

This clonotype was found many times. The chain carries TRBV6-2 or TRBV6-3 and TRBJ2-5; TRBD1 might be the D (5 bases). Germline CDR1 and CDR2: MNHEY and SVGEGT. V was shortened by 8 bases and J by 4 bases, with 14 bases between the two germline ends. This CDR3 contains 13 residues. CDR3 nucleotide sequence: TGTGCCAGCCGAAACGGAAGGGGAGAGACCCAGTACTTC. This gives the protein CASRNGRGETQYF.

This clonotype was recorded at least ten times. V is TRBV7-9 and J is TRBJ2-3; 8 bases map to TRBD2. Germline loops: CDR1 SEHNR, CDR2 FQNEAQ (reference sequence). V lost 5 bases to trimming and J lost 2 bases; unmatched junction nucleotides: 12. The CDR3 totals 17 residues. As DNA, the CDR3 is TGTGCCAGCAGCCCACACCTGACTAGCGCGTTCACAGATACGCAGTATTTT. Protein: CASSPHLTSAFTDTQYF.

This chain joins TRBV6-1 and TRBJ2-3; 8 bases align to TRBD2. The CDR3 runs 18 residues. Trimming took 7 bases from V and 3 from J; bases not matched to a gene: 18. Germline CDR1 reads MNHNS; CDR2 reads SASEGT. The CDR3 region has the DNA TGTGCCAGCACCCTAGAACTAGCGGTCGCAAGTCTAACAGATACGCAGTATTTT. Its protein product is CASTLELAVASLTDTQYF.

This clonotype was picked up a small number of times. The chain couples TRBV7-9 to TRBJ2-1; no reliable D call. The V gene's germline CDR1 is SEHNR and CDR2 FQNEAQ (reference sequence). The CDR3 has 18 amino acids. V lost 4 bases to trimming and J lost 0 bases, with 19 bases between them. CDR3 in amino acids: CASSSLEADDPSYNEQFF. The CDR3 DNA sequence: TGTGCCAGCAGCTCCCTCGAGGCGGACGACCCCTCCTACAATGAGCAGTTCTTC.

Ten or more counts support this clonotype. The J gene is TRBJ2-7, the V gene TRBV19, with D maybe TRBD1 (7 bases). The CDR3 is 14 amino acids. Germline CDR1 is LNHDA and CDR2 is SQIVND (reference sequence). Trimming removed 6 bases from V and 4 bases from J, with 16 bases in between. The CDR3 sequence: CASSPEAGGYEQYF. DNA of the CDR3: TGTGCCAGTAGCCCAGAGGCAGGGGGGTACGAGCAGTACTTC.